This T cell receptor beta chain was captured in a study of cytomegalovirus exposure and HLA in healthy donors. Study details: When 350 to 500 donors were genotyped, 80% to 90% of them were found to fall in the Caucasian-associated ancestry cluster.

Primers for the PCR totalled 60 Vbeta and 13 Jbeta. Method: immunoSEQ multiplex PCR; TCRdb's copy keeps in-frame clones and lacks some. The sample lists some 220,000 clones, almost 85% occurring once. Germline CDR1 and CDR2: MNHNY and SVGAGI (reference sequence). The CDR3 loop spans 14 amino acids. The specimen was PBMCs. This sequence originates from a woman between 35 and 50 years old in good health and CMV-seronegative. The chain is built from TRBV6-6 and TRBJ2-5, with unresolved D. The DNA matches TRBJ2-7 better at its end, which makes the J call doubtful. The CDR3 spells CASSYSRQAYEQYF. The CDR3 nucleotides are TGTGCCAGCAGTTACTCCCGCCAAGCGTACGAGCAGTACTTC.